Below are 3 T cell receptor beta chains sequenced from a single sample in a study of T cells in Graves' hyperthyroidism and ophthalmopathy. Amplified regions were TCR beta CDR3 sequences from RNA transcripts. The primer set for the first-round RT-PCR of the TCR CDR3 was HTBI. TCRdb reanalysed the multiplex PCR reads using MiXCR and keeps one entry per CDR3 protein. Among 300,000 to 450,000 distinct CDR3 sequences listed, less than 20% were seen once. The source material was blood. The receptors were gathered from a woman in her late teens or twenties with Graves' hyperthyroidism that later progressed to Graves' ophthalmopathy.

The chain joins TRBV7-9 to TRBJ1-2; D is possibly TRBD1 (6 bases). V was clipped by 1 base and J by 14 bases, with 17 bases between them. The germline CDR1 and CDR2 sequences are SEHNR and FQNEAQ (reference sequence). The CDR3 sequence is 13 residues long. CDR3 amino acids: CASSLEDGIRGTF. The CDR3 DNA reads TGTGCCAGCAGCTTAGAGGACGGTATTAGGGGGACCTTC.

This clonotype has only a few counts. V and J are TRBV5-6 and TRBJ2-7, with 11 bases that match TRBD1. The CDR3 has 16 residues. V was clipped by 3 bases and J by 1 base; unmatched bases: 6. Germline-derived CDR1 and CDR2 are SGHDT and YYEEEE. This CDR3 reads CASSSWTGGMSYEQYF. In DNA form, the CDR3 reads TGTGCCAGCAGCTCCTGGACAGGGGGCATGTCCTACGAGCAGTACTTC.

This clonotype appeared many times. This sequence joins TRBV27 and TRBJ2-1; 15 bases match TRBD2. From germline, CDR1 is MNHEY and CDR2 SMNVEV (reference sequence). The junction had 12 bases not matched to a gene; V was cut back by 10 bases and J by 8 bases. The CDR3 is made up of 16 amino acids. The CDR3 here is CATRPRTSGRVYEQFF. The CDR3 bases are TGTGCCACTCGCCCAAGGACTAGCGGGAGGGTTTATGAGCAGTTCTTC.